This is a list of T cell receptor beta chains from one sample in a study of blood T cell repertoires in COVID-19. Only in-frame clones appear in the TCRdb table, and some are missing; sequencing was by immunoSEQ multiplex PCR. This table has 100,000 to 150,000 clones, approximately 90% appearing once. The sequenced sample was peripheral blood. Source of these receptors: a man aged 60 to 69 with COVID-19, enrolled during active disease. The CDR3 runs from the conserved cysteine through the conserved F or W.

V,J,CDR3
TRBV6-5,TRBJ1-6,CASSFDWEGNSPLHF
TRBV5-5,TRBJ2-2,CASSLASGWNTGELFF
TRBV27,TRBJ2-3,CASSLGRTGSTDTQYF
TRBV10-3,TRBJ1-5,CAISESNTPNQPQHF
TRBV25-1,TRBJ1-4,CASGEGGEKLFF
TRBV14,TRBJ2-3,CASSQGGGGGDTQYF
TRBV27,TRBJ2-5,CATWTAGTQYF
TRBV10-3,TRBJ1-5,CAIRGESNQPQHF
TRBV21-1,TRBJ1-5,CASNPPPARTGYQPQHF
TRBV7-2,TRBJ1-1,CASSLTAPVEAFF
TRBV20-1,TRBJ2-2,CSASRQDFTGELFF
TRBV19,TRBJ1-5,CASSSLRGPGNQPQHF
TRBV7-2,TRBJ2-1,CASSFRITTGENLYNEQFF
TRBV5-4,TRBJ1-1,CASSLSQGANTEAFF
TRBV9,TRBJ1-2,CASSVADRDTYGYTF
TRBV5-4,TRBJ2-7,CASSLDRFDEQYF
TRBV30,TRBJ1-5,CAWSVATRNQPQHF
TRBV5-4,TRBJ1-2,CASSSILGGGYGYTF
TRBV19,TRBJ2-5,CASSRPGQGQETQYF
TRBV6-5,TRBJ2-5,CASSYERGETQYF
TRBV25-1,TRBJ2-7,CASSSPGQGFYEQYF
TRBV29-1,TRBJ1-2,CSVEGQGWFYGYTF
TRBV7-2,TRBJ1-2,CASSLRQGATYGYTF
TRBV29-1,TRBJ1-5,CSASGPGQPQHF
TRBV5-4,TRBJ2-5,CASSSGHDNTRTQYF
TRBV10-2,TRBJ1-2,CASRGTDYGYTF
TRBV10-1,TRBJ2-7,CARPRDRGLSEQYF
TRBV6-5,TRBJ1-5,CASRAPNQPQHF
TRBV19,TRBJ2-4,CASSEQSIQYF
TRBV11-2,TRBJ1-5,CASSQTTGGGQPQHF
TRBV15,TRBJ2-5,CATSRDTQETQYF
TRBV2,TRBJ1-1,CASGTPNTEAFF
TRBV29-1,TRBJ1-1,CSVGWGQGVSNTEAFF
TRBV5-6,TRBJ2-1,CASSFLSGGDDNEQFF
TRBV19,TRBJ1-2,CASSIDHHSLVGYGYTF
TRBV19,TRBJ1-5,CASSLQSNQPQHF
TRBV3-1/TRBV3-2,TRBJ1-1,CASSQDTGEFAEAFF
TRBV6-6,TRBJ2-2,CASSFGTSGTGELFF
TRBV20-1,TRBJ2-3,CSAILADTQYF
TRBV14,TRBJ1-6,CASSPRGTVLSPLHF
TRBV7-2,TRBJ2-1,CASSLVPAGEQFF
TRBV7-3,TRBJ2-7,CASSLLHRGEQYF
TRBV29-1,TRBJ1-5,CSVGGEGQPQHF
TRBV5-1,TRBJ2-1,CASSLVGGNNEQFF
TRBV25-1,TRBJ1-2,CASSDTGSYGYTF
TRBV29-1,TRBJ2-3,CSVVKRTSTDTQYF
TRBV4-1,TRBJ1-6,CASSHLLGQGENSPLHF